These 10 T cell receptor beta chains came from one sample sequenced in a study of blood T cell repertoires in COVID-19. Assay: immunoSEQ multiplex PCR; the TCRdb copy retains only in-frame clones and omits some. The profile shows roughly 240,000 clones, over 80% of them singletons. The sample consisted of PBMCs or T cells enriched from blood (not recorded which). The receptors derive from a woman in her twenties or thirties with acute COVID-19.

The chain recombines TRBV5-1 with TRBJ2-1, with a weak D call TRBD1 (5 bases). CDR3 size: 14 residues. Germline CDR1 is SGHRS and CDR2 is YFSETQ. V dropped 7 bases and J dropped 4 bases, with 15 bases sitting between them. The CDR3 region has the DNA TGCGCCAGCTCGGTCAGGGCTATGTACAATGAGCAGTTCTTC. Translated: CASSVRAMYNEQFF.

V is TRBV6-5 and J is TRBJ1-2; possible D gene TRBD1, 5 bases. Germline V gene data show CDR1 as MNHEY and CDR2 as SVGAGI. The CDR3 runs to 13 residues. The ends were cut back, 6 bases at V and 1 base at J, with 9 bases in the middle. The CDR3, as DNA: TGTGCCAGCAGCGCCGACAGTAACTATGGCTACACCTTC. As protein: CASSADSNYGYTF.

A few counts support this clone. The V gene is TRBV25-1, the J gene TRBJ2-5, with 8 nucleotides matching TRBD1. This CDR3 is 15 amino acids long. The V segment lost 5 bases and the J segment 5 bases; nucleotides outside the gene matches: 10. CDR1 and CDR2 from the germline V gene are MGHDK and SYGVNS. This CDR3 is CASSLGQGDVETQYF. CDR3 nucleotides: TGTGCCAGCAGTCTAGGACAGGGTGACGTGGAGACCCAGTACTTC.

The chain combines TRBV3-1 (or the pseudogene TRBV3-2) with TRBJ1-2; no firm D call. The V gene lost 1 base and the J gene lost 4 bases, with 13 bases spanning the gap. In germline, CDR1 is LGHDT, CDR2 YNNKEL (reference sequence). The CDR3 length is 15 residues. This CDR3 is CASSQAAVPSYGYTF. The CDR3 nucleotides are TGTGCCAGCAGCCAAGCCGCAGTACCTAGCTATGGCTACACCTTC.

This clone occurred once. The V gene is TRBV27, the J gene TRBJ1-2; a possible D gene is TRBD1 (6 bases). Between the trimmed V and J ends, which lost 5 bases and 5 bases, there was a span of 15 bases. CDR3 length: 14 residues. Germline CDR1 is MNHEY and CDR2 is SMNVEV (reference sequence). The CDR3 DNA is TGTGCCAGCAGTGGGTGGGGGCAACTTTATGGCTACACCTTC. This translates into CASSGWGQLYGYTF.

The chain carries TRBV2 and TRBJ2-3; no clear D gene. The CDR3 sequence is 13 residues long. V was cut by 5 bases and J by 2 bases, with 8 bases left in between. Germline-derived CDR1 and CDR2 are SNHLY and FYNNEI. The CDR3 bases are TGTGCCAGCAGTCACTCTAACACAGATACGCAGTATTTT. It specifies CASSHSNTDTQYF.

This clone has a single count. This sequence joins TRBV6-5 and TRBJ1-6; 9 positions match TRBD1. Germline CDR1 reads MNHEY; CDR2 reads SVGAGI. Unmatched junction bases numbered 7, after V lost 6 bases and J lost 7 bases. The CDR3 has 15 residues. CDR3: CASSPGTGLNSPLHF. CDR3 in DNA: TGTGCCAGCAGCCCCGGGACAGGGCTGAATTCACCCCTCCACTTT.

The genes are TRBV5-6 and TRBJ1-2, with a possible D match to TRBD1 (6 bases). Trimming took off 1 base at V and 14 bases at J, with 15 bases between the two ends. This CDR3 region has 12 residues. Per germline, CDR1 SGHDT and CDR2 YYEEEE. In DNA, the CDR3 is TGTGCCAGCAGCTTGTGGGGGCAGAGTTGTACCTTC. This gives the protein CASSLWGQSCTF.

The gene calls are TRBV5-1 and TRBJ1-1; tentatively, D is TRBD1 (6 bases). Looked up from germline, CDR1 is SGHRS and CDR2 is YFSETQ. This CDR3 is built from 17 residues. Trimming removed 4 bases at V and 0 bases at J, with 19 bases between. CDR3 loop: CASSHTHRTVLNTEAFF. CDR3 nucleotides: TGCGCCAGCAGCCATACTCACCGGACAGTCCTGAACACTGAAGCTTTCTTT.

This chain joins TRBV25-1 and TRBJ2-1, with 7 positions matching TRBD2. CDR1 and CDR2 from the germline V gene are MGHDK and SYGVNS. This CDR3 spans 12 amino acids. The V gene end was trimmed by 10 bases and the J gene end by 6 bases; junction bases not matched to a gene: 6. The CDR3 DNA reads TGTGCCACCTACGGGGGGTTCAATGAGCAGTTCTTC. It is translated as CATYGGFNEQFF.